Listed below are T cell receptor beta chains from one sample, sequenced in a study of blood T cell repertoires in COVID-19. This table comes from immunoSEQ multiplex PCR, and its TCRdb copy is limited to in-frame clones, with some not included. The table shows 180,000 or so clones, with roughly 82% occurring only once. The source material was PBMCs or T cells enriched from blood (not recorded which). The receptors were gathered from a man aged 35 to 55 with acute COVID-19. CDR3s include the opening cysteine and the closing phenylalanine or tryptophan. The D gene is left open where the match is weak. Clone size is not always given. Where it is, it says once, few, many or a class for expanded clones.

D	V	J	size	CDR3	DNA
TRBD1	TRBV27	TRBJ1-3	-	CASSSAGTGGNTIYF	TGTGCCAGCAGTTCAGCCGGGACAGGGGGAAACACCATATATTTT
-	TRBV5-1	TRBJ2-5	-	CASSFGSGNQETQYF	TGCGCCAGCAGCTTTGGTAGCGGCAACCAAGAGACCCAGTACTTC
-	TRBV15	TRBJ1-4	-	CATNHGGEKLFF	TGTGCCACCAACCACGGCGGTGAAAAACTGTTTTTT
TRBD2	TRBV5-1	TRBJ2-1	-	CASSLARTSLNEQFF	TGTGCCAGCAGCTTGGCCCGGACTAGCCTAAATGAGCAGTTCTTC
TRBD1	TRBV5-8	TRBJ1-6	-	CASSQEGQAYSPLHF	TGTGCCAGCAGCCAAGAAGGACAGGCTTATTCACCCCTCCACTTT
TRBD2	TRBV7-9	TRBJ2-1	-	CASNWQGGVNEQFF	TGTGCCAGCAATTGGCAGGGAGGGGTCAATGAGCAGTTCTTC
TRBD1	TRBV29-1	TRBJ1-1	-	CSVRDRVFPGAEAFF	TGCAGCGTCCGGGACAGAGTATTCCCGGGCGCTGAAGCTTTCTTT
TRBD1	TRBV5-1	TRBJ1-2	once	CASSIGQGLAGGYTF	TGCGCCAGCAGCATCGGACAGGGATTGGCGGGTGGCTACACCTTC
-	TRBV9	TRBJ1-3	once	CASSARLSSGSGNTIYF	TGTGCCAGCAGCGCCAGACTGTCGAGCGGGTCTGGAAACACCATATATTTT
-	TRBV5-1	TRBJ1-2	-	CASSLDGVVNYGYTF	TGCGCCAGCAGCCTGGACGGGGTGGTAAACTATGGCTACACCTTC
TRBD1	TRBV5-1	TRBJ1-6	-	CASSSGQGPNSPLHF	TGCGCCAGCAGTTCCGGACAGGGACCTAATTCACCCCTCCACTTT
-	TRBV7-9	TRBJ2-3	-	CASSAGPIPTDTQYF	TGTGCCAGCAGCGCGGGACCGATCCCCACAGATACGCAGTATTTT
TRBD1	TRBV28	TRBJ1-2	-	CASSSLSGQGDRYTF	TGTGCCAGCAGTTCGCTCAGCGGACAGGGAGACCGCTACACCTTC
-	TRBV28	TRBJ1-6	-	CASRLSVDSPLHF	TGTGCCAGCAGGCTCAGTGTTGATTCACCCCTCCACTTT
-	TRBV29-1	TRBJ2-7	-	CSVAGRGVEQYF	TGCAGCGTGGCGGGACGAGGAGTCGAGCAGTACTTC
TRBD2	TRBV6-5	TRBJ2-3	-	CASSPGLNTDTQYF	TGTGCCAGCAGCCCGGGACTAAACACAGATACGCAGTATTTT
TRBD2	TRBV4-3	TRBJ2-1	-	CASSQELAGGRLEFF	TGCGCCAGCAGCCAAGAACTAGCGGGAGGACGTCTTGAGTTCTTC
-	TRBV4-3	TRBJ2-5	-	CASSQDGWETQYF	TGCGCCAGCAGCCAAGACGGGTGGGAGACCCAGTACTTC
TRBD2	TRBV6-5	TRBJ2-7	-	CASSYSGTTLSYEQYF	TGTGCCAGCAGTTACTCCGGGACTACCCTCTCCTACGAGCAGTACTTC
-	TRBV5-1	TRBJ2-3	-	CASSLGSEPTDTQYF	TGCGCCAGCAGCTTGGGCAGCGAACCCACAGATACGCAGTATTTT
TRBD2	TRBV9	TRBJ2-1	once	CASSPGTSTYNEQFF	TGTGCCAGCAGCCCCGGGACTAGTACCTACAATGAGCAGTTCTTC
-	TRBV7-9	TRBJ1-2	many	CASSPNRDYDYGYTF	TGTGCCAGCAGCCCCAACAGGGACTACGACTATGGCTACACCTTC
-	TRBV28	TRBJ2-2	-	CASSRPATGNTGELFF	TGTGCCAGCAGTCGCCCCGCGACAGGGAACACCGGGGAGCTGTTTTTT
TRBD2	TRBV19	TRBJ2-7	-	CASSTRPGGEQYF	TGTGCCAGTAGTACCCGCCCGGGGGGAGAGCAGTACTTC
TRBD2	TRBV6-5	TRBJ2-1	-	CASNHALAGAYEQFF	TGTGCCAGCAACCACGCACTAGCGGGAGCCTATGAGCAGTTCTTC
-	TRBV27	TRBJ2-6	-	CASSLGVLAGANVLTF	TGTGCCAGCAGTTTGGGAGTTCTAGCTGGGGCCAACGTCCTGACTTTC
TRBD2	TRBV7-2	TRBJ2-3	-	CASSSSSGRAIDTQYF	TGTGCCAGCAGCTCATCTAGCGGGAGAGCGATAGATACGCAGTATTTT
-	TRBV6-5	TRBJ1-2	-	CASRGQSRRYGYTF	TGTGCCAGCCGCGGACAGTCCCGGCGGTATGGCTACACCTTC
-	TRBV20-1	TRBJ2-7	-	CSASARDYEQYF	TGCAGTGCTAGTGCCAGGGATTACGAGCAGTACTTC
TRBD2	TRBV30	TRBJ2-1	-	CAWSVGTSGSREQFF	TGTGCCTGGAGTGTAGGGACTAGCGGGAGTAGGGAGCAGTTCTTC
TRBD2	TRBV13	TRBJ2-7	-	CASSSTSGSYEQYF	TGTGCCAGCAGCTCGACTAGCGGCAGCTACGAGCAGTACTTC
-	TRBV24-1	TRBJ2-1	-	CATGLGLPATFNEQFF	TGTGCCACCGGTCTGGGACTTCCCGCCACTTTCAATGAGCAGTTCTTC
-	TRBV6-1	TRBJ1-3	-	CASSEHTGPGNTIYF	TGTGCCAGCAGTGAGCACACAGGGCCTGGAAACACCATATATTTT
-	TRBV7-9	TRBJ1-5	-	CASSRIGQPQPQHF	TGTGCCAGCAGCCGCATAGGACAGCCGCAGCCCCAGCATTTT
-	TRBV6-4	TRBJ1-5	-	CASTDTRRGNDQPQHF	TGTGCCAGCACGGACACCCGAAGGGGGAATGATCAGCCCCAGCATTTT
-	TRBV10-3	TRBJ1-3	-	CAISDPQAGNTIYF	TGTGCCATCAGTGACCCCCAGGCCGGAAACACCATATATTTT
-	TRBV11-3	TRBJ2-3	once	CASSPGAHGLGDTQYF	TGTGCCAGCAGCCCAGGGGCCCATGGACTAGGAGATACGCAGTATTTT
TRBD1	TRBV5-1	TRBJ1-6	-	CASMLTGQGSPLHF	TGCGCCAGCATGTTGACAGGGCAGGGGTCACCCCTCCACTTT
-	TRBV19	TRBJ2-3	-	CASRLEGTDTQYF	TGTGCCAGTCGACTGGAAGGCACAGATACGCAGTATTTT
-	TRBV6-5	TRBJ1-2	-	CASSPPPGISGYTF	TGTGCCAGCAGCCCGCCCCCAGGGATCAGTGGCTACACCTTC
-	TRBV28	TRBJ2-5	-	CASSPQGRETQYF	TGTGCCAGCAGCCCACAGGGACGAGAGACCCAGTACTTC
-	TRBV25-1	TRBJ1-2	-	CASGQTDVYGYTF	TGTGCCAGCGGGCAGACAGATGTATATGGCTACACCTTC
TRBD2	TRBV5-1	TRBJ2-7	once	CASSLGSGLASEQYF	TGCGCCAGCAGCTTGGGGTCGGGACTAGCGAGCGAGCAGTACTTC
TRBD2	TRBV7-7	TRBJ2-3	-	CASSPGLAGVFATDTQYF	TGTGCTAGCAGCCCAGGACTAGCGGGAGTATTTGCCACAGATACGCAGTATTTT
-	TRBV7-3	TRBJ2-1	-	CASSGELAREQFF	TGTGCCAGCAGCGGGGAACTAGCCCGGGAGCAGTTCTTC
-	TRBV2	TRBJ2-2	few	CASSDQGRTGELFF	TGTGCCAGCAGTGATCAGGGTCGAACCGGGGAGCTGTTTTTT
TRBD2	TRBV29-1	TRBJ2-1	-	CSVNRGRLSEQFF	TGCAGCGTTAACCGCGGGAGGCTCAGTGAGCAGTTCTTC
-	TRBV7-3	TRBJ2-5	-	CASSLTPGAQETQYF	TGTGCCAGCAGCTTAACCCCTGGGGCTCAAGAGACCCAGTACTTC
TRBD2	TRBV6-1	TRBJ2-1	-	CASSDGTRGDNEQFF	TGTGCCAGCAGTGATGGGACTAGGGGCGACAATGAGCAGTTCTTC
-	TRBV5-5	TRBJ1-1	-	CASRGEGTNTEAFF	TGTGCCAGCAGAGGGGAGGGGACGAACACTGAAGCTTTCTTT
-	TRBV29-1	TRBJ2-3	-	CSVLVGQGLDTQYF	TGCAGCGTTTTAGTTGGGCAGGGGCTAGATACGCAGTATTTT
-	TRBV9	TRBJ2-5	-	CASSLFGASQETQYF	TGTGCCAGCAGCTTATTTGGAGCCTCCCAAGAGACCCAGTACTTC